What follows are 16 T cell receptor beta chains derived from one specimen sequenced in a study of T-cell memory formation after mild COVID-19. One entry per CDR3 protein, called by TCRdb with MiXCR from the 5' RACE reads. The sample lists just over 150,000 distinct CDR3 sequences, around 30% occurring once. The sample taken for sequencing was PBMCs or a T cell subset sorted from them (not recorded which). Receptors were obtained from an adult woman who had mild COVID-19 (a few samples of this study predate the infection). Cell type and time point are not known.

CDR3 bases: TGTGCCAGCAGCCAAGCAGGGAGGGAGACCCAGTACTTC. It codes for CASSQAGRETQYF. This chain joins TRBV14 and TRBJ2-5, with D tentatively TRBD2 (6 bases). The CDR3 is 13 residues long. Looked up from germline, CDR1 is SGHDN and CDR2 is FVKESK. V was clipped by 1 base and J by 5 bases, with 8 bases between them.

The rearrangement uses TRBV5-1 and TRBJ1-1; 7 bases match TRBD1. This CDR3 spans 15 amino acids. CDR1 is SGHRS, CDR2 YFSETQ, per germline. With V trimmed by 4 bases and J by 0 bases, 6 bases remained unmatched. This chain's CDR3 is CASSQRQGVNTEAFF. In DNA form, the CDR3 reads TGCGCCAGCAGCCAGAGACAGGGCGTGAACACTGAAGCTTTCTTT.

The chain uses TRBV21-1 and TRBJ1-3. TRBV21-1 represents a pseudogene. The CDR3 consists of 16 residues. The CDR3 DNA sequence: TGTGCCAGCAGCAAAGTTATGGGCCACTCTGGAAACACCATATATTTT. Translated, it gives CASSKVMGHSGNTIYF.

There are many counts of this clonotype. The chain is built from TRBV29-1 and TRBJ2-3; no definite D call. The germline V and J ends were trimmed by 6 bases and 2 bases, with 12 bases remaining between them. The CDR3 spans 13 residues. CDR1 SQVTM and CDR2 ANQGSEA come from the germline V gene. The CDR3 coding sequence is TGCAGCGTGAGGCTGACGGACACAGATACGCAGTATTTT. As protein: CSVRLTDTDTQYF.

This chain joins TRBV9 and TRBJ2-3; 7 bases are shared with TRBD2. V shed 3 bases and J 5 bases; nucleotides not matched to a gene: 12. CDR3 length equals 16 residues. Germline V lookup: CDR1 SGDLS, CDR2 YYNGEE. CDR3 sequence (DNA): TGTGCCAGCAGCGCCAAGTGGCGGGAGTACATAGATACGCAGTATTTT. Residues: CASSAKWREYIDTQYF. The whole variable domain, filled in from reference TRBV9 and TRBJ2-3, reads DSGVTQTPKHLITATGQRVTLRCSPRSGDLSVYWYQQSLDQGLQFLIQYYNGEERAKGNILERFSAQQFPDLHSELNLSSLELGDSALYFCASSAKWREYIDTQYFGPGTRLTVL.

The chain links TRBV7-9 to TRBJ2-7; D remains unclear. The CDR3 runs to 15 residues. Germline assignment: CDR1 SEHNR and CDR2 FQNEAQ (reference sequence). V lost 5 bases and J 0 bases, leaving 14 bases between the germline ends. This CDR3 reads CASSPLGRTSYEQYF. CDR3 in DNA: TGTGCCAGCAGCCCCCTAGGCCGCACCTCCTACGAGCAGTACTTC. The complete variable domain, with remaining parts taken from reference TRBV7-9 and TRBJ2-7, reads DTGVSQNPRHKITKRGQNVTFRCDPISEHNRLYWYRQTLGQGPEFLTYFQNEAQLEKSRLLSDRFSAERPKGSFSTLEIQRTEQGDSAMYLCASSPLGRTSYEQYFGPGTRLTVT.

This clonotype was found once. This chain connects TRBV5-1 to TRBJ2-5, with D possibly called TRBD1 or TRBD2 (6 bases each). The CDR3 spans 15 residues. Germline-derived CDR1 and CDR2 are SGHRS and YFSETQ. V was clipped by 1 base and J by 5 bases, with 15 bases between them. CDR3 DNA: TGCGCCAGCAGCTTGACGGGGGCCCCTGGTGAGACCCAGTACTTC. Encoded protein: CASSLTGAPGETQYF.

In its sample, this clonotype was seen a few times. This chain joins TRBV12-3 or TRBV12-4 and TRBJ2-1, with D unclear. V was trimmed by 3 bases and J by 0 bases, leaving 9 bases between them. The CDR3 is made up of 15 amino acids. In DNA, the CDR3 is TGTGCCAGCAGTTTGGTCAGGAGCTCCTACAATGAGCAGTTCTTC. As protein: CASSLVRSSYNEQFF.

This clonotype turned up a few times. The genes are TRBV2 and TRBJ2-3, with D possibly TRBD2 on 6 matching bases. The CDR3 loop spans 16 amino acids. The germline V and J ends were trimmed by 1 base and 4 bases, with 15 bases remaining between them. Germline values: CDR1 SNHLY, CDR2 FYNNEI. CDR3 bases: TGTGCCAGCAGTGAAGGTGCGGGGCCCCGGGCAGATACGCAGTATTTT. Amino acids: CASSEGAGPRADTQYF.

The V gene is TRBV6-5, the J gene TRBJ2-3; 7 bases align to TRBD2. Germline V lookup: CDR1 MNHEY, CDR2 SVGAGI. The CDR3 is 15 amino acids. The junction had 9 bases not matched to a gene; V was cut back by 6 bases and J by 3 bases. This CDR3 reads CASSPSGAGTDTQYF. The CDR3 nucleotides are TGTGCCAGCAGCCCTAGCGGAGCGGGGACAGATACGCAGTATTTT.

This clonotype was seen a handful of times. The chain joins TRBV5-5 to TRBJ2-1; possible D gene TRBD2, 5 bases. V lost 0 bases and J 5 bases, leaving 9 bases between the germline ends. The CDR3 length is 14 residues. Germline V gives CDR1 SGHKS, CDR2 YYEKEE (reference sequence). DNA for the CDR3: TGTGCCAGCAGCTTGGTGAGGGCGAACAATGAGCAGTTCTTC. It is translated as CASSLVRANNEQFF.

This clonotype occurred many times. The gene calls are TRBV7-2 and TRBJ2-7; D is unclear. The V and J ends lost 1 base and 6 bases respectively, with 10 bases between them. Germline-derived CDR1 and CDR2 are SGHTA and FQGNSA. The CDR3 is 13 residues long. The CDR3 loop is CASSLGPSGEQYF. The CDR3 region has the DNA TGTGCCAGCAGCTTAGGGCCCTCCGGCGAGCAGTACTTC.

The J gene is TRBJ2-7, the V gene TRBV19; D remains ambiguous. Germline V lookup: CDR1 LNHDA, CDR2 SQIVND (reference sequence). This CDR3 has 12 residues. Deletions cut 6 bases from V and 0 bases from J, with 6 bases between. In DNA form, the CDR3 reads TGTGCCAGTAGGGCAGCCTCCTACGAGCAGTACTTC. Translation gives CASRAASYEQYF.

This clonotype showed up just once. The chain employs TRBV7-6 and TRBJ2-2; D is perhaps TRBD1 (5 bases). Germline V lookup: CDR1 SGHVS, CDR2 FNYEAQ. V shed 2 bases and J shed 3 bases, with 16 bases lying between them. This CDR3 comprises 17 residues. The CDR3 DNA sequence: TGTGCCAGCAGCTTACGATCAGGGCTGGCGGACACCGGGGAGCTGTTTTTT. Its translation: CASSLRSGLADTGELFF.

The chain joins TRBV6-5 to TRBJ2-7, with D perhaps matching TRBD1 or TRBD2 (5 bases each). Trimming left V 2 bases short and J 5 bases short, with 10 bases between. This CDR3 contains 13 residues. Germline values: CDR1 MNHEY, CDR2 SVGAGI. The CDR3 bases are TGTGCCAGCAGTTACACTCAGGGAGACGAGCAGTACTTC. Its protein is CASSYTQGDEQYF.

CDR3 sequence reads: CASSLKGARRETDTQYF. The CDR3 region has the DNA TGTGCCAGCAGCTTAAAGGGGGCTCGGCGGGAGACAGATACGCAGTATTTT. The rearrangement uses TRBV13 and TRBJ2-3; the D gene could be TRBD1 or TRBD2 (7 bases each). The CDR3 contains 17 residues. V was cut by 2 bases and J by 3 bases, with 18 bases left in between. The V gene's germline CDR1 is PRHDT and CDR2 FYEKMQ (reference sequence).